This section outlines one T cell receptor beta chain sequence together with its context. In its sample, this clone was seen once. Its antigen remains unidentified. One base away there is no much larger clone; base qualities are not given. Participants in the prospective study were enrolled through a virtual design, were aged 18 to 89 years, and lived in approximately 24 United States geographic areas. Cohort assignment in the prospective study relied on participant-reported clinical history from a screening survey and a study questionnaire. In the prospective study, whole blood, serum and a nasopharyngeal or oropharyngeal swab were collected from each participant by mobile phlebotomists. Additional blood draws and questionnaires over an approximately two-month period could optionally be provided by prospective study participants. Prospective study blood samples were shipped either frozen or at room temperature before DNA extraction.

The immunoSEQ Assay, a bias-controlled multiplex PCR, was used to amplify TCRbeta CDR3 regions from genomic DNA. The original pipeline was this. Nucleated cell counts per sample were estimated from amplification of reference gene primers within the assay. To quantify the absolute abundance of each unique TCRbeta CDR3 rearrangement, sequence reads were collapsed and filtered. Productive Simpson clonality was computed per sample as the square root of Simpson's diversity index over productive rearrangements. Imported from immuneACCESS, the table was reduced by TCRdb to in-frame sequences with V and J called. These copies leave out some clones; in studies compared against another copy, an unresolved V gene accounts for under half, and the cause of the remainder is not known. V and J calls and clone size are those listed in that table; D and trimming were worked out from the DNA. For this sample there are 250,000 to 300,000 clones; just over 90% appear just once. The ten largest clones capture 2.3% of the sample.

These data come from a study of blood T cell repertoires in COVID-19 (dated by TCRdb to the early 2020s). For context, the study as a whole: Collaborator samples came from the United States, Italy and Spain and covered acute and convalescent phases of COVID-19. The prospective study material was composed of cDNA or gDNA derived from T cells, B-cell-depleted T cells, or PBMCs. Deeply sampled blood TCRbeta repertoires from subjects exposed to, actively infected with, or recovered from COVID-19 were included in the dataset. The repertoires were released in a freely available public database meant as a resource for research on the immune response to SARS-CoV-2. Samples were obtained from the ongoing ImmuneRACE study (first 160 participants) and from 1,254 subjects provided by 6 global collaborators. Sample metadata almost always included a de-identified subject ID, COVID-19 status, age in years and sex. HLA class I and class II types, where available, came from metadata supplied by the sample provider rather than from assay-based typing.

Findings and caveats that apply to the study as a whole: Clinical and demographic metadata were provided uncurated, with the amount varying by source and participant.

The CDR1 and CDR2 encoded by the germline V gene are SGHDT and YYEEEE. Cut back by 0 bases and 7 bases, the V and J ends lie 14 bases apart. The CDR3 covers 16 residues, taking in both the cysteine and the phenylalanine. Only the CDR3 part of the read is kept: 48 bases, read in frame from the first base. This TCR derives from a woman aged 40 to 49 with acute COVID-19. The chain uses TRBV5-6 and TRBJ1-6; the D region possibly corresponds to TRBD1 (5 bases align). Sequencing was performed on PBMCs or T cells enriched from blood (not recorded which). The CDR3 loop reads CASSLAGGTGNSPLHF. The DNA sequence is given as TGTGCCAGCAGCTTGGCCGGGGGTACAGGCAATTCACCCCTCCACTTT.